A single sample is the source of the 32 T cell receptor beta chains below, sequenced in a study of T cells after yellow fever vaccination. From the 5' RACE reads, TCRdb called clonotypes with MiXCR, one entry per CDR3 protein. This repertoire shows about 630,000 distinct CDR3 sequences, roughly 12% found once; its top ten account for 14% to 15%. The specimen was PBMCs, collected on the day of the yellow fever booster vaccination. The receptors derive from a man aged 30 to 45 who received the YFV17D yellow fever vaccine.

This rearrangement joins TRBV20-1 to TRBJ2-2; D could derive from TRBD1 or TRBD2 (5 bases each). V lost 0 bases and J lost 7, with 6 bases in between. Looked up from germline, CDR1 is DFQATT and CDR2 is SNEGSKA (reference sequence). CDR3 length equals 12 residues. The CDR3 reads CSAREGDGELFF. The CDR3 DNA is TGCAGTGCTAGAGAGGGGGACGGGGAGCTGTTTTTT.

This clonotype was observed a handful of times. The V gene is TRBV27, the J gene TRBJ1-4; D is undetermined. Germline V gives CDR1 MNHEY, CDR2 SMNVEV (reference sequence). The CDR3 extends over 18 amino acids. Trimming stripped 0 bases from V and 0 bases from J, with 14 bases between. In DNA, the CDR3 is TGTGCCAGCAGTTTATCGGGTCGGTACTATGCAACTAATGAAAAACTGTTTTTT. Translation gives CASSLSGRYYATNEKLFF. The variable domain in full, completed from reference TRBV27 and TRBJ1-4, reads EAQVTQNPRYLITVTGKKLTVTCSQNMNHEYMSWYRQDPGLGLRQIYYSMNVEVTDKGDVPEGYKVSRKEKRNFPLILESPSPNQTSLYFCASSLSGRYYATNEKLFFGSGTQLSVL.

The chain links TRBV5-1 to TRBJ2-5; TRBD1 is a possible D gene (5 bases). Trimming took off 7 bases at V and 5 bases at J, with 15 bases between the two ends. The CDR3 consists of 13 residues. Germline assignment: CDR1 SGHRS and CDR2 YFSETQ. The CDR3 reads CASGRGQSETQYF. CDR3 DNA sequence: TGCGCCAGCGGCCGAGGACAATCGGAGACCCAGTACTTC.

The gene calls are TRBV6-1 and TRBJ1-1; D is undetermined. Per the germline V gene, CDR1 is MNHNS and CDR2 is SASEGT. V lost 5 bases and J 1 base, leaving 11 bases between the germline ends. The CDR3 is 14 amino acids. The CDR3 coding sequence is TGTGCCAGCAGTACCTATACTGCGAACACTGAAGCTTTCTTT. It specifies CASSTYTANTEAFF.

The CDR3 sequence: CASSQEVPNNEQFF. CDR3 nucleotides: TGTGCCAGCAGCCAAGAGGTCCCTAACAATGAGCAGTTCTTC. V is TRBV3-1 and J is TRBJ2-1; D unresolved. CDR1 and CDR2 from the germline V gene are LGHDT and YNNKEL (reference sequence). CDR3 length: 14 residues. Trimming stripped 0 bases from V and 5 bases from J, with 8 bases between.

This rearrangement joins TRBV20-1 to TRBJ2-1; a weak D match, TRBD1 (6 bases). V was clipped by 0 bases and J by 9 bases, with 15 bases between them. The CDR3 spans 14 residues. Per the germline V gene, CDR1 is DFQATT and CDR2 is SNEGSKA (reference sequence). CDR3 DNA sequence: TGCAGTGCTAGAGATCTGGGCAGGGGTACTGAGCAGTTCTTC. It translates to CSARDLGRGTEQFF.

This chain connects TRBV7-8 to TRBJ2-7; D gene ambiguous. CDR3 length equals 13 residues. Germline CDR1 SGHVS, CDR2 FQNEAQ. V dropped 4 bases and J dropped 13 bases, with 20 bases sitting between them. This chain's CDR3 is CASSSVYSGWEYF. The CDR3 nucleotides read TGTGCCAGCAGCTCAGTGTACTCCGGGTGGGAATACTTC.

This clonotype was counted only a few times. This chain's CDR3 is CASSPQMGLPNEQFF. The CDR3 DNA reads TGTGCCAGCTCACCACAGATGGGACTGCCGAATGAGCAGTTCTTC. The chain recombines TRBV18 with TRBJ2-1; D is possibly TRBD2 (6 bases). Trimming stripped 1 base from V and 7 bases from J, with 14 bases between. The CDR3 length is 15 residues. CDR1 is KGHSH, CDR2 LQKENI, per germline.

This clonotype has more than one count but fewer than ten. The chain uses TRBV12-3 or TRBV12-4 and TRBJ2-1, with D uncertain. The CDR3 loop spans 13 amino acids. V lost 5 bases and J lost 8, with 13 bases in between. The chain's CDR3 is CASSRVGIDEQFF. The CDR3 DNA reads TGTGCCAGCAGTAGGGTGGGGATCGATGAGCAGTTCTTC.

The V call is TRBV6-5, the J call TRBJ2-3; either TRBD1 or TRBD2 may supply D (6 bases each). The germline gives CDR1 MNHEY, CDR2 SVGAGI. CDR3 length: 15 residues. V was shortened by 2 bases and J by 1 base, with 10 bases between the two germline ends. The CDR3 sequence is CASSYRGLGTDTQYF. As DNA, the CDR3 is TGTGCCAGCAGTTACCGGGGGCTCGGCACAGATACGCAGTATTTT.

This clonotype has only a few counts. The chain recombines TRBV15 with TRBJ2-3; no definite D call. The CDR3 is 13 amino acids. The V end lost 3 bases, the J end lost 2 bases, and 6 bases lay between the germline ends. Germline V gene lookup returns CDR1 LNHNV and CDR2 YYDKDF (reference sequence). The DNA for the CDR3 is TGTGCCACCAGCAGGGCAACCACAGATACGCAGTATTTT. Protein: CATSRATTDTQYF.

Remarks on this clonotype: Sequence at one end of the junction differs from germline and may be a read error. The V gene is TRBV5-1, the J gene TRBJ2-1; D call uncertain. This CDR3 is built from 12 residues. CDR1 and CDR2 from the germline V gene are SGHRS and YFSETQ. The CDR3 bases are TGCGCCAGCAGCTTGGTCCTAACCAGAATGGTCTTC. Its translation is CASSLVLTRMVF. The complete variable domain, with remaining parts taken from reference TRBV5-1 and TRBJ2-1, reads KAGVTQTPRYLIKTRGQQVTLSCSPISGHRSVSWYQQTPGQGLQFLFEYFSETQRNKGNFPGRFSGRQFSNSRSEMNVSTLELGDSALYLCASSLVLTRMVFGPGTRLTVL.

This clonotype was seen a handful of times. The CDR3 DNA reads TGTGCCAGCAGCTTAGCCGGGTCGACCGGCGAGCAGTACTTC. Amino acids: CASSLAGSTGEQYF. The V gene is TRBV11-3, the J gene TRBJ2-7, with D unclear. CDR3 size: 14 residues. V shed 1 base and J shed 6 bases, with 13 bases lying between them. Germline CDR1 is SGHNT and CDR2 is YENEEA.

The chain employs TRBV5-1 and TRBJ2-5, with 8 positions matching TRBD1. Trimming at V came to 0 bases and at J to 2 bases, leaving 3 bases not matched to a gene. Per the germline V gene, CDR1 is SGHRS and CDR2 is YFSETQ. There are 15 residues in the CDR3. CDR3 sequence: CASSLGTGPQETQYF. In DNA form, the CDR3 reads TGCGCCAGCAGCTTGGGGACAGGGCCACAAGAGACCCAGTACTTC.

In its sample, this clonotype was seen a few times. J is TRBJ2-5 and V is TRBV5-4, with a tentative D call TRBD2 (5 bases). This CDR3 comprises 15 residues. V was shortened by 0 bases and J by 1 base, with 10 bases between the two germline ends. The germline CDR1 and CDR2 sequences are SGHNT and YYREEE (reference sequence). The CDR3 region has the DNA TGTGCCAGCAGCTTGGCCGGGATCCTCCAAGAGACCCAGTACTTC. Amino acid sequence: CASSLAGILQETQYF.

V is TRBV29-1 and J is TRBJ1-2; 8 nucleotides line up with TRBD1. Germline CDR1 SQVTM, CDR2 ANQGSEA. The CDR3 is made up of 11 amino acids. After removal of 7 bases from V and 6 bases from J, the junction contained 4 bases not matched to a gene. The CDR3 is CSAQGADGYTF. The CDR3 DNA is TGCAGCGCCCAGGGGGCAGATGGCTACACCTTC.

This clonotype was seen only a few times. The chain recombines TRBV5-4 with TRBJ2-1; TRBD2 matches at 8 bases. CDR3 size: 16 residues. With V trimmed by 4 bases and J by 7 bases, 13 bases remained unmatched. Germline CDR1 SGHNT, CDR2 YYREEE (reference sequence). The CDR3: CASSPPGLGTANEQFF. The CDR3 DNA follows: TGTGCCAGCAGCCCCCCGGGACTAGGGACGGCTAATGAGCAGTTCTTC.

The chain couples TRBV20-1 to TRBJ2-3, with D possibly being TRBD1 or TRBD2 (5 bases each). The ends were cut back, 5 bases at V and 1 base at J, with 10 bases in the middle. This CDR3 has 13 amino acids. Germline V gives CDR1 DFQATT, CDR2 SNEGSKA (reference sequence). DNA for the CDR3: TGCAGTGCTCGGGAAGGGGGCACAGATACGCAGTATTTT. Protein product: CSAREGGTDTQYF.

This clonotype was recorded at least ten times. The rearrangement joins TRBV20-1 to TRBJ2-7; a possible D gene is TRBD2 (7 bases). Germline CDR1 reads DFQATT; CDR2 reads SNEGSKA (reference sequence). The CDR3 has 14 residues. V was pared by 2 bases and J by 2 bases, with 13 bases between. The CDR3 protein is CSARPGGPTYEQYF. DNA for the CDR3: TGCAGTGCTAGACCCGGGGGGCCTACCTACGAGCAGTACTTC.

This clonotype was counted once. Sequence at one end of the junction differs from germline and may be a read error. The chain carries TRBV4-3 and TRBJ1-5; D might be TRBD1 (5 bases). The CDR3 covers 15 residues. Germline assignment: CDR1 LGHNA and CDR2 YSLEER. The CDR3 sequence: CASSQDRGCNQPQHF. CDR3 coding DNA: TGCGCCAGCAGTCAAGATCGGGGCTGCAATCAGCCCCAGCATTTT.

This clonotype was observed many times. V and J are TRBV12-5 and TRBJ2-2; no definite D call. There are 12 residues in the CDR3. Trimming cost V 2 bases and J 11 bases, with 9 bases left between them. The germline gives CDR1 LGHNT, CDR2 FRNRAP. The CDR3 is CASGLNGIELFF. CDR3 in DNA: TGTGCTAGTGGTTTGAATGGAATTGAGCTGTTTTTT.

This clonotype was detected ten times or more. The chain employs TRBV6-1 and TRBJ2-7; 7 nucleotides agree with TRBD2. The CDR3 sequence is 15 residues long. The V gene's germline CDR1 is MNHNS and CDR2 SASEGT. V shed 6 bases, J shed 7 bases, and the junction held 15 bases outside the gene matches. CDR3: CASSLIPSGPGEQYF. The CDR3 DNA reads as TGTGCCAGCAGCCTCATCCCTAGCGGCCCGGGGGAGCAGTACTTC.

In regard to this clonotype: One end of the junction fails to match germline, which may point to a read error. The chain uses TRBV7-2 and TRBJ2-5; TRBD2 agrees at 9 bases. The CDR3 contains 14 residues. In germline, CDR1 is SGHTA, CDR2 FQGNSA. The CDR3 nucleotides are TGTGCCAGCAGCATAGCGGGAGTCCCAGAGACCCAGTACTTC. This codes for CASSIAGVPETQYF.

This chain joins TRBV2 and TRBJ1-4; no firm D call. V lost 8 bases and J 6 bases, leaving 7 bases between the germline ends. The CDR3 runs 11 residues. Per the germline V gene, CDR1 is SNHLY and CDR2 is FYNNEI. The CDR3 DNA reads as TGTGCCAGCGGACCGCATGAAAAACTGTTTTTT. Residues: CASGPHEKLFF.

V usage is TRBV29-1 and J usage is TRBJ2-5, with D hard to call. V lost 4 bases, J lost 4 bases, and 7 bases lay in between. The CDR3 totals 11 residues. The germline V gene encodes CDR1 SQVTM and CDR2 ANQGSEA. The CDR3 protein is CSVVERETQYF. For the CDR3, the DNA is TGCAGCGTTGTAGAGCGAGAGACCCAGTACTTC.

CDR3 protein: CATSREGNYGYTF. The DNA for the CDR3 is TGTGCCACCAGCAGAGAGGGGAACTATGGCTACACCTTC. The rearrangement uses TRBV15 and TRBJ1-2; D gene uncertain. V was cut by 0 bases and J by 2 bases, with 4 bases left in between. The CDR3 spans 13 residues. From germline, CDR1 is LNHNV and CDR2 YYDKDF (reference sequence). Full variable domain (missing parts from reference TRBV15 and TRBJ1-2): DAMVIQNPRYQVTQFGKPVTLSCSQTLNHNVMYWYQQKSSQAPKLLFHYYDKDFNNEADTPDNFQSRRPNTSFCFLDIRSPGLGDTAMYLCATSREGNYGYTFGSGTRLTVV.

This clonotype has more than one count but fewer than ten. The genes are TRBV20-1 and TRBJ2-7; D gene ambiguous. The V gene lost 0 bases and the J gene lost 4 bases, with 10 bases spanning the gap. The CDR3 has 13 amino acids. Germline values: CDR1 DFQATT, CDR2 SNEGSKA (reference sequence). Here the CDR3 reads CSARDSNVYEQYF. CDR3 coding DNA: TGCAGTGCTAGAGATAGCAACGTTTACGAGCAGTACTTC.

This clonotype was counted only a few times. The chain uses TRBV20-1 and TRBJ2-2; D is unclear. The germline V gene encodes CDR1 DFQATT and CDR2 SNEGSKA (reference sequence). Trimming removed 6 bases at V and 1 base at J, with 9 bases between. The CDR3 runs 13 residues. The CDR3 DNA is TGCAGTGCACAGCCCAGGAACACCGGGGAGCTGTTTTTT. Its protein product is CSAQPRNTGELFF.

The CDR3 protein is CASSSSGDTGELFF. DNA for the CDR3: TGTGCCAGCAGCTCCTCAGGGGACACCGGGGAGCTGTTTTTT. This sequence joins TRBV9 and TRBJ2-2; TRBD1 is a possible D gene (6 bases). Per the germline V gene, CDR1 is SGDLS and CDR2 is YYNGEE. The germline V and J ends were trimmed by 4 bases and 3 bases, with 10 bases remaining between them. The CDR3 is 14 residues long. The full variable domain, completed using reference TRBV9 and TRBJ2-2, is DSGVTQTPKHLITATGQRVTLRCSPRSGDLSVYWYQQSLDQGLQFLIQYYNGEERAKGNILERFSAQQFPDLHSELNLSSLELGDSALYFCASSSSGDTGELFFGEGSRLTVL.

This clonotype was detected ten times or more. The chain has TRBV3-1 and TRBJ2-7; D gene ambiguous. V was clipped by 0 bases and J by 3 bases, with 3 bases between them. Germline assignment: CDR1 LGHDT and CDR2 YNNKEL (reference sequence). CDR3 length equals 12 residues. The CDR3 bases are TGTGCCAGCAGCCAAGAGGGCTACGAGCAGTACTTC. It yields the protein CASSQEGYEQYF.

This clonotype was detected a few times. This rearrangement joins TRBV5-6 to TRBJ2-7; 9 positions agree with TRBD2. Trimming removed 1 base from V and 6 bases from J; junction bases left unmatched: 8. CDR3 size: 15 residues. Germline V gives CDR1 SGHDT, CDR2 YYEEEE. CDR3: CASSLFSGGPSEQYF. The CDR3 DNA follows: TGTGCCAGCAGCTTGTTTAGCGGGGGTCCGTCCGAGCAGTACTTC. Looking up the rest from reference TRBV5-6 and TRBJ2-7 gives the full variable domain: DAGVTQSPTHLIKTRGQQVTLRCSPKSGHDTVSWYQQALGQGPQFIFQYYEEEERQRGNFPDRFSGHQFPNYSSELNVNALLLGDSALYLCASSLFSGGPSEQYFGPGTRLTVT.

The V gene is TRBV29-1, the J gene TRBJ2-1; TRBD1 matches at 7 bases. Per germline, CDR1 SQVTM and CDR2 ANQGSEA. The CDR3 has 12 amino acids. Germline trimming cut 6 bases from V and 6 bases from J; bases unmatched to any gene: 5. The CDR3 loop reads CSVTHRGNEQFF. The DNA for the CDR3 is TGCAGCGTCACCCACAGGGGCAATGAGCAGTTCTTC.